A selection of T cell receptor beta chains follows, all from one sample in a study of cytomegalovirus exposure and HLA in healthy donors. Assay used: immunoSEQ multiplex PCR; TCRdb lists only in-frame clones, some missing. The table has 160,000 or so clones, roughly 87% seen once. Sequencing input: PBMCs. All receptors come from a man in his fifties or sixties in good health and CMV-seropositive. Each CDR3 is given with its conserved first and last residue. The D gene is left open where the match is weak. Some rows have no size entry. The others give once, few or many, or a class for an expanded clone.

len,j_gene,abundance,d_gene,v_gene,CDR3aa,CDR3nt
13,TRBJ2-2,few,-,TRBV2,CASSPEVTGELFF,TGTGCCAGCAGCCCGGAGGTCACCGGGGAGCTGTTTTTT
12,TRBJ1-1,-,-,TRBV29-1,CSVEQGTTEAFF,TGCAGCGTTGAACAGGGAACCACTGAAGCTTTCTTT
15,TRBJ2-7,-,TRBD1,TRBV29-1,CSVEDLAGGRYEQYF,TGCAGCGTTGAAGATCTGGCAGGGGGCCGGTACGAGCAGTACTTC
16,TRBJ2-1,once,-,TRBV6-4,CASSDSITSSYNEQFF,TGTGCCAGCAGTGACTCGATTACAAGCTCCTACAATGAGCAGTTCTTC
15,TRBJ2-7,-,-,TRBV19,CASSHPRNSSYEQYF,TGTGCCAGTAGTCACCCTCGGAACAGCTCCTACGAGCAGTACTTC
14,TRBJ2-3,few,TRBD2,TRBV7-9,CASSLSGGVHTQYF,TGTGCCAGCAGCCTTAGCGGGGGGGTTCATACGCAGTATTTT
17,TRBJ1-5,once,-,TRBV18,CASSPMGFGVGNQPQHF,TGTGCCAGCTCACCAATGGGATTCGGGGTGGGCAATCAGCCCCAGCATTTT
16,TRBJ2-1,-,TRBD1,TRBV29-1,CSAWAPGQGPYNEQFF,TGCAGCGCGTGGGCCCCGGGACAGGGACCCTACAATGAGCAGTTCTTC
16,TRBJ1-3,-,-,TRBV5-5,CASSLGASPPIDTIYF,TGTGCCAGCAGCTTGGGGGCCAGTCCTCCAATCGACACCATATATTTT
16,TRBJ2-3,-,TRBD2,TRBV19,CASSIVGREGQDTQYF,TGTGCCAGTAGTATAGTCGGGCGGGAGGGCCAAGATACGCAGTATTTT
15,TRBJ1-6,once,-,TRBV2,CASSPAAVNNSPLHF,TGTGCCAGCAGTCCCGCGGCGGTAAACAATTCACCCCTCCACTTT
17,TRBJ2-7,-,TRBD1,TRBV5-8,CASSPPLTGGLRYEQYF,TGTGCCAGCAGCCCGCCACTTACAGGGGGGCTTCGCTACGAGCAGTACTTC
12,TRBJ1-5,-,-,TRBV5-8,CASTLEGKGMHF,TGTGCCAGCACCCTGGAGGGTAAAGGGATGCATTTT
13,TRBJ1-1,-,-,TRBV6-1,CASRQGLNTEAFF,TGTGCCAGCAGGCAGGGGCTGAACACTGAAGCTTTCTTT
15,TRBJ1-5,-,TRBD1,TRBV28,CASSPRTGINQPQHF,TGTGCCAGCAGTCCCCGGACAGGGATCAATCAGCCCCAGCATTTT
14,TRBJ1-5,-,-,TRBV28,CASSESGTTQPQHF,TGTGCCAGCAGCGAGTCAGGAACCACTCAGCCCCAGCATTTT
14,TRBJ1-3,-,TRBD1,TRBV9,CASSGQGAGNTIYF,TGTGCCAGCAGCGGACAGGGGGCTGGAAACACCATATATTTT
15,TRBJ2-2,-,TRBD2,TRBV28,CASRPSGRGVGELFF,TGTGCCAGCAGACCGAGCGGGAGGGGAGTCGGGGAGCTGTTTTTT
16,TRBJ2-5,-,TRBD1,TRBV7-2,CASSLVGTGGWETQYF,TGTGCCAGCAGCTTAGTCGGAACAGGGGGCTGGGAGACCCAGTACTTC
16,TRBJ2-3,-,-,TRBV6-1,CASSGTGRGWADTQYF,TGTGCCAGCAGTGGGACAGGGCGGGGGTGGGCAGATACGCAGTATTTT
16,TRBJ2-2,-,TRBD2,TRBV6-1,CASSEIAGGRTGELFF,TGTGCCAGCAGTGAAATAGCGGGAGGGAGGACCGGGGAGCTGTTTTTT
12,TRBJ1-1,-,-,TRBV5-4,CASSLGSLKAFF,TGTGCCAGCAGCCTGGGATCACTAAAAGCTTTCTTT
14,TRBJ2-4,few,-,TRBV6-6,CASSYFGVSDIQYF,TGTGCCAGCAGTTACTTCGGGGTGTCGGACATTCAGTACTTC
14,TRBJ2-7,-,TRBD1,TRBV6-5,CASRLDRGTGEQYF,TGCGCCAGCAGACTGGACAGGGGCACCGGCGAGCAGTACTTC
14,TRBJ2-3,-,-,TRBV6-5,CASSYMRAADTQYF,TGTGCCAGCAGTTACATGCGGGCGGCAGATACGCAGTATTTT
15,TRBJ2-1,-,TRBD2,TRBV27,CASSFVAGMHNEQFF,TGTGCCAGCAGTTTCGTAGCGGGAATGCACAATGAGCAGTTCTTC
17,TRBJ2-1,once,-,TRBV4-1,CASSQNPLLHSYNEQFF,TGCGCCAGCAGCCAGAACCCATTACTCCACTCCTACAATGAGCAGTTCTTC
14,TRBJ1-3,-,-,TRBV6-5,CASSSGRSGNTIYF,TGTGCCAGCAGTTCGGGGAGATCTGGAAACACCATATATTTT
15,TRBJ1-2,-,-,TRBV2,CASRATGGSDYGYTF,TGTGCCAGCAGGGCTACAGGTGGATCGGACTATGGCTACACCTTC
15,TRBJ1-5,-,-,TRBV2,CASRSSPTENQPQHF,TGTGCCAGCAGATCTTCACCGACAGAAAATCAGCCCCAGCATTTT
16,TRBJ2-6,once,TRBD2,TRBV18,CASSPTSVPGANVLTF,TGTGCCAGCTCACCGACTAGCGTGCCTGGGGCCAACGTCCTGACTTTC
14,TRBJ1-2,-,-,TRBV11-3,CASSLNRAGYGYTF,TGTGCCAGCAGCTTAAACAGGGCCGGGTATGGCTACACCTTC
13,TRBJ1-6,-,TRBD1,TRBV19,CASMTGGSSPLHF,TGTGCCAGTATGACAGGGGGTTCTTCACCCCTCCACTTT
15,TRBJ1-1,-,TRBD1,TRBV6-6,CASSRDRGYYTEAFF,TGTGCCAGCAGTAGGGACAGGGGGTATTACACTGAAGCTTTCTTT
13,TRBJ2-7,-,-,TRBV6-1,CASNHGQPYEQYF,TGTGCCAGCAACCATGGACAGCCCTACGAGCAGTACTTC
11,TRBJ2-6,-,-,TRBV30,CAAQTGPVLTF,TGTGCCGCCCAGACAGGTCCGGTCCTGACTTTC
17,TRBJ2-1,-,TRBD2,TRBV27,CASSQRHLAGAHNEQFF,TGTGCCAGCAGTCAGAGACATCTAGCGGGGGCACACAATGAGCAGTTCTTC
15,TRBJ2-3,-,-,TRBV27,CASSLSLTSTDTQYF,TGTGCCAGCAGTTTATCTCTGACTAGCACAGATACGCAGTATTTT
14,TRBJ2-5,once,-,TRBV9,CASSVDGGRETQYF,TGTGCCAGCAGCGTAGACGGGGGGCGAGAGACCCAGTACTTC
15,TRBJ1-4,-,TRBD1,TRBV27,CASSPRQGAKEKLFF,TGTGCCAGCAGTCCGCGACAGGGGGCGAAGGAAAAACTGTTTTTT
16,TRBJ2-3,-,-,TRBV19,CASSPQGGGPADTQYF,TGTGCCAGTAGTCCTCAAGGGGGAGGGCCGGCAGATACGCAGTATTTT
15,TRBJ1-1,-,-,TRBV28,CASSFTQIPNTEAFF,TGTGCCAGCAGTTTCACCCAGATCCCGAACACTGAAGCTTTCTTT
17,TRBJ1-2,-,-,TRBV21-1,CASSKLTPTGSGYGYTF,TGTGCCAGCAGCAAACTCACCCCGACAGGGAGCGGCTATGGCTACACCTTC
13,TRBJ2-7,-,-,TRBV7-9,CASRSDYSYEQYF,TGCGCCAGCAGGTCTGACTACTCCTACGAGCAGTACTTC
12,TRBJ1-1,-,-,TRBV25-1,CASRFGGTEAFF,TGTGCCAGCAGGTTTGGAGGGACTGAAGCTTTCTTT
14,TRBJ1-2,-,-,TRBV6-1,CASSASRGLDGYTF,TGTGCCAGCAGTGCCTCCCGGGGTTTGGATGGCTACACCTTC
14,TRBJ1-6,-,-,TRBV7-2,CASSLATGTSPLHF,TGTGCCAGCAGCTTAGCGACGGGTACATCACCCCTCCACTTT
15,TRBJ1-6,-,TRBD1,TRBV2,CASREQGADNSPLHF,TGTGCCAGCAGGGAACAGGGGGCAGATAATTCACCCCTCCACTTT
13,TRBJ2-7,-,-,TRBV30,CACPGRGIDEQYF,TGTGCCTGTCCGGGACGGGGGATCGACGAGCAGTACTTC
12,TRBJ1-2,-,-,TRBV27,CASSTGNYGYTF,TGTGCCAGCAGTACAGGGAACTATGGCTACACCTTC
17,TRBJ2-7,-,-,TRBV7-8,CASSLAPGGLGSYEQYF,TGTGCCAGCAGCTTAGCTCCGGGGGGCTTGGGGTCCTACGAGCAGTACTTC
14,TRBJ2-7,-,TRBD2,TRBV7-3,CASSTSGLRGEQYF,TGTGCCAGCAGCACTAGCGGGCTCCGAGGCGAGCAGTACTTC